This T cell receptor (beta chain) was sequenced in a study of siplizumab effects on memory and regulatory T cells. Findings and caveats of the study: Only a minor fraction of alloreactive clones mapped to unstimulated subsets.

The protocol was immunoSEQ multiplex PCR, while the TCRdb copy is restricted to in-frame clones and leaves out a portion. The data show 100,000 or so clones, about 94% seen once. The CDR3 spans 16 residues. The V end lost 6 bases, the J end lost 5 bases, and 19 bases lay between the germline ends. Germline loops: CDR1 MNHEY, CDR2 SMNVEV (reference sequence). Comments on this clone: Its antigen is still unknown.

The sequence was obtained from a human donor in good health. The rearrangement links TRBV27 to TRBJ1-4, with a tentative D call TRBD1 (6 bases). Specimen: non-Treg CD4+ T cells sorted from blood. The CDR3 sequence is CASSLAGGQPNEKLFF. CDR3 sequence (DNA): TGTGCCAGCAGCTTGGCGGGCGGACAGCCGAATGAAAAACTGTTTTTT.